This T cell receptor (beta chain) appears in the sequencing data of a study of blood T cell repertoires in COVID-19. Study-level information: The origin of the acute and convalescent COVID-19 samples was the United States, Italy and Spain. T cells, B-cell-depleted T cells, or PBMCs provided the cDNA or gDNA that served as material.

The CDR3 extends over 14 amino acids. V was shortened by 6 bases and J by 1 base, with 12 bases between the two germline ends. The germline CDR1 and CDR2 sequences are SNHLY and FYNNEI. Original processing methods: Amplification of reference gene primers was used by the study to estimate nucleated cell counts. Sequenced by immunoSEQ multiplex PCR; TCRdb stores in-frame clones only, minus some. V and J calls and clone size follow that table, whereas D and trimming were derived from the DNA. The sample has some 16,000 clones, 65% to 90% seen once. The sequenced material came from peripheral blood. The TCR comes from a human donor with active COVID-19. The donor label of this sample is uncertain. The chain is built from TRBV2 and TRBJ1-1; a weak D match, TRBD1 (6 bases). CDR3 sequence reads: CASRRGQENTEAFF. For the CDR3, the DNA is TGTGCCAGCAGGCGGGGGCAGGAGAACACTGAAGCTTTCTTT.